The next 22 T cell receptor beta chains were all read from a single sample in a study of blood T cell repertoires in COVID-19 (dated by TCRdb to the early 2020s). The library was generated by the immunoSEQ multiplex PCR assay. TCRdb carries this immuneACCESS record with in-frame sequences only. Its versions omit some clonotypes, under half of them owing to an unresolved V gene in the studies checked, with the rest unexplained. In all, the sample holds 45,000 to 55,000 clones, and over 80% of those were seen once. The leading ten clones occupy less than 5.5% of the sample. Source material: peripheral blood. All receptors derive from a human donor in a cohort sampled during active COVID-19.

CDR3 sequence reads: CASSFEGEKLFF. The DNA for the CDR3 is TGTGCCAGCAGTTTTGAGGGTGAAAAACTGTTTTTT. V is TRBV12-3 or TRBV12-4 and J is TRBJ1-4; D is undetermined. The CDR3 is made up of 12 amino acids. Trimming removed 3 bases at V and 7 bases at J, with 6 bases between.

This chain uses TRBV7-8 with TRBJ2-5; no clear D. This CDR3 spans 12 amino acids. V dropped 3 bases and J dropped 5 bases, with 7 bases sitting between them. Germline CDR1 and CDR2: SGHVS and FQNEAQ. The CDR3 nucleotides are TGTGCCAGCAGCTTCATCGCGGAGACCCAGTACTTC. Its translation is CASSFIAETQYF.

The chain recombines TRBV18 with TRBJ2-1; 7 bases map to TRBD1. Germline V gives CDR1 KGHSH, CDR2 LQKENI. V was clipped by 6 bases and J by 6 bases; unmatched bases: 14. There are 16 residues in the CDR3. This chain's CDR3 is CASSRGLLSWGNEQFF. The CDR3 bases are TGTGCCAGCTCTAGGGGGCTCCTTAGCTGGGGCAATGAGCAGTTCTTC.

With regard to this clone: Possible read error: a much larger clone is one base away. This chain uses TRBV4-3 with TRBJ1-6; D is uncertain. The germline V gene encodes CDR1 LGHNA and CDR2 YSLEER. The CDR3 runs 15 residues. Here the CDR3 DNA reads TGCGCCAGCAGCCAACAAGTCGAGCATAATTCACCCTTCCACTTT. Its protein is CASSQQVEHNSPFHF.

This chain uses TRBV24-1 with TRBJ2-1; D possibly corresponds to TRBD2 (5 bases). Germline V CDR1 and CDR2: KGHDR, SFDVKD. Trimming took off 4 bases at V and 10 bases at J, with 16 bases between the two ends. The CDR3 contains 14 residues. This CDR3 reads CATSDAVGLEEQFF. The CDR3 bases are TGTGCCACCAGTGACGCGGTTGGACTTGAGGAGCAGTTCTTC.

The chain uses TRBV30 and TRBJ2-3, with 10 bases matching TRBD2. The CDR3 spans 17 residues. CDR1 GTSNPN and CDR2 SVGIG come from the germline V gene (reference sequence). J gave up 2 bases and V 1 base, and 9 bases lay outside the gene matches. The CDR3 DNA reads TGTGCCTGGAGTGGAAGCGGGGGGGGTCTGAACACAGATACGCAGTATTTT. This sequence encodes CAWSGSGGGLNTDTQYF.

This sequence joins TRBV19 and TRBJ1-1; 8 bases line up with TRBD1. This CDR3 has 14 residues. Germline trimming cut 7 bases from V and 3 bases from J; bases unmatched to any gene: 7. Germline V gene lookup returns CDR1 LNHDA and CDR2 SQIVND (reference sequence). The CDR3 is CASITGGPYTEAFF. The CDR3 region has the DNA TGTGCCAGTATTACAGGGGGGCCCTACACTGAAGCTTTCTTT.

This clone has at least ten counts. This chain uses TRBV6-5 with TRBJ1-1; 7 nucleotides line up with TRBD1. The CDR3 has 13 amino acids. Germline V lookup: CDR1 MNHEY, CDR2 SVGAGI. V trimming: 4 bases; J trimming: 5 bases; junction bases outside the gene matches: 4. In DNA, the CDR3 is TGTGCCAGCAGTTCGGACAGGACTACTGAAGCTTTCTTT. This codes for CASSSDRTTEAFF.

This sequence joins TRBV6-5 and TRBJ2-7, with D possibly matching TRBD1 (6 bases). This CDR3 comprises 13 residues. The V gene lost 5 bases and the J gene lost 5 bases, with 13 bases spanning the gap. Germline CDR1 reads MNHEY; CDR2 reads SVGAGI. The CDR3 sequence: CASSPNRVHEQYF. The CDR3 bases are TGTGCCAGCAGTCCAAACAGGGTCCACGAGCAGTACTTC.

The chain couples TRBV7-3 to TRBJ2-1; TRBD1 matches 8 bases. The CDR3 totals 17 residues. With 4 bases clipped from V and 0 bases from J, the junction kept 8 bases outside the gene matches. Per germline, CDR1 SGHTA and CDR2 FQGTGA. CDR3 coding DNA: TGTGCCAGCAGCTCCTCCCGGGACAGGAGCTCCTACAATGAGCAGTTCTTC. It yields the protein CASSSSRDRSSYNEQFF.

The rearrangement links TRBV2 to TRBJ2-3, with D possibly matching TRBD1 (6 bases). V lost 6 bases, J lost 2 bases, and 12 bases lay in between. CDR1 and CDR2 (germline): SNHLY, FYNNEI. The CDR3 has 14 residues. CDR3 protein: CASRETGNTDTQYF. In DNA form, the CDR3 reads TGTGCCAGCAGGGAGACAGGAAACACAGATACGCAGTATTTT. Full variable domain (rest looked up from reference TRBV2 and TRBJ2-3): EPEVTQTPSHQVTQMGQEVILRCVPISNHLYFYWYRQILGQKVEFLVSFYNNEISEKSEIFDDQFSVERPDGSNFTLKIRSTKLEDSAMYFCASRETGNTDTQYFGPGTRLTVL.

This clone was seen once. The J gene is TRBJ1-5, the V gene TRBV7-9, with 8 bases that match TRBD1. Germline-derived CDR1 and CDR2 are SEHNR and FQNEAQ (reference sequence). The CDR3 spans 18 residues. V trimming: 0 bases; J trimming: 4 bases; junction bases outside the gene matches: 11. CDR3 residues: CASSLAATGAHRNQPQHF. The CDR3 bases are TGTGCCAGCAGCTTAGCCGCGACAGGGGCGCACCGAAATCAGCCCCAGCATTTT.

The CDR3 sequence is CASSFTGTEAFF. CDR3 nucleotides: TGTGCCAGCAGTTTTACAGGGACTGAAGCTTTCTTT. This chain joins TRBV6-5 and TRBJ1-1; D is perhaps TRBD1 (6 bases). The V gene's germline CDR1 is MNHEY and CDR2 SVGAGI. Trimming pared 4 bases from V and 5 bases from J, leaving 8 bases between. This CDR3 has 12 amino acids.

The chain joins TRBV7-2 to TRBJ2-3, with 7 bases identical to TRBD1. Germline trimming cut 1 base from V and 2 bases from J; bases unmatched to any gene: 3. Germline loops: CDR1 SGHTA, CDR2 FQGNSA. This CDR3 spans 15 amino acids. CDR3 DNA sequence: TGTGCCAGCAGCTTAGAGACAGGGCCCACAGATACGCAGTATTTT. This gives the protein CASSLETGPTDTQYF.

The CDR3 spells CASSSGQEVNYGYTF. Here the CDR3 DNA reads TGTGCCAGCAGTTCCGGACAAGAAGTTAACTATGGCTACACCTTC. This sequence joins TRBV6-5 and TRBJ1-2, with TRBD1 as a possible D gene (5 bases). CDR1 MNHEY and CDR2 SVGAGI come from the germline V gene. The V and J ends lost 4 bases and 1 base respectively, with 13 bases between them. The CDR3 spans 15 residues.

This clone showed up just a few times. This chain connects TRBV10-1 to TRBJ2-2, with TRBD2 matching over 9 bases. From germline, CDR1 is WNHNN and CDR2 SYGVQD (reference sequence). The V gene end was trimmed by 5 bases and the J gene end by 5 bases; junction bases not matched to a gene: 9. There are 16 residues in the CDR3. CDR3 bases: TGCGCCAGCAGTACTGGCGGGGGGGCCAGTACCGGGGAGCTGTTTTTT. It encodes CASSTGGGASTGELFF.

CDR3 residues: CASSLTPSGGYEQYF. CDR3 sequence (DNA): TGTGCCAGCAGCTTAACCCCCAGCGGGGGCTACGAGCAGTACTTC. The chain employs TRBV7-6 and TRBJ2-7; 8 bases are shared with TRBD2. The ends lost 2 bases at V and 3 bases at J; junction bases unmatched: 6. CDR1 is SGHVS and CDR2 is FNYEAQ in the germline V gene. CDR3 length equals 15 residues.

The chain is built from TRBV19 and TRBJ1-2; tentative D call: TRBD1 (5 bases). V was cut by 4 bases and J by 5 bases, with 14 bases left in between. Looked up from germline, CDR1 is LNHDA and CDR2 is SQIVND (reference sequence). The CDR3 contains 14 residues. The CDR3 spells CASSTEGLSYGYTF. The CDR3 DNA reads TGTGCCAGTAGTACGGAGGGACTTAGTTATGGCTACACCTTC.

The genes are TRBV6-4 and TRBJ1-2; D uncertain. CDR1 is MRHNA and CDR2 is SNTAGT in the germline V gene. This CDR3 has 11 amino acids. Trimming removed 3 bases at V and 7 bases at J, with 6 bases between. The CDR3 reads CASSDGGGYTF. CDR3 in DNA: TGTGCCAGCAGTGATGGAGGTGGCTACACCTTC.

This rearrangement joins TRBV9 to TRBJ2-1; 10 bases agree with TRBD1. V lost 2 bases and J lost 2; bases outside the gene matches: 1. This CDR3 has 15 amino acids. Germline CDR1 SGDLS, CDR2 YYNGEE. CDR3 bases: TGTGCCAGCAGCGTGGGACAGGGGACCTACAATGAGCAGTTCTTC. Translation: CASSVGQGTYNEQFF.

The J gene is TRBJ1-5, the V gene TRBV6-2 or TRBV6-3; TRBD1 matches at 7 bases. The V gene's germline CDR1 is MNHEY and CDR2 SVGEGT. The J segment lost 2 bases and the V segment lost 6 bases, leaving 10 bases of the junction unmatched. The CDR3 is 16 amino acids. The DNA of the CDR3 is TGTGCCAGCAGCCTCTTCAGGGGGGTGGGCAATCAGCCCCAGCATTTT. It is translated as CASSLFRGVGNQPQHF.

This chain uses TRBV7-2 with TRBJ1-2, with D possibly being TRBD1 (6 bases). The CDR3 extends over 13 amino acids. V was cut by 2 bases and J by 7 bases, with 11 bases left in between. Germline loops: CDR1 SGHTA, CDR2 FQGNSA. This CDR3 is CASSLLGAGGYTF. The CDR3 nucleotides read TGTGCCAGCAGCTTACTGGGGGCGGGTGGCTACACCTTC.